This T cell receptor (beta chain) was profiled in a study of OX40 agonist ivuxolimab in advanced cancers. Study background: Patients enrolled in dose escalation were diagnosed with hepatocellular carcinoma, melanoma, renal cell or head and neck cancer.

Only one count was recorded for this clone. V shed 0 bases and J shed 6 bases, with 9 bases lying between them. CDR1 and CDR2 (germline): SGHRS, YFSETQ. This CDR3 spans 13 amino acids. The repertoire was sequenced with immunoSEQ multiplex PCR; TCRdb's copy has only in-frame clones and lacks some. The sample records some 29,000 clones, around 84% being singletons. The chain recombines TRBV5-1 with TRBJ1-2; a weak D match, TRBD1 (6 bases). The sample here was CD4+ or CD8+ T cells sorted from blood, taken in a trial of the OX40 agonist ivuxolimab. The source is an adult with an advanced solid tumor such as melanoma, head and neck, liver or kidney cancer. The CDR3 DNA follows: TGCGCCAGCAGCTTGGTACAGGGTAATGGCTACACCTTC. Translated, it gives CASSLVQGNGYTF. Complete variable domain (other parts from reference TRBV5-1 and TRBJ1-2): KAGVTQTPRYLIKTRGQQVTLSCSPISGHRSVSWYQQTPGQGLQFLFEYFSETQRNKGNFPGRFSGRQFSNSRSEMNVSTLELGDSALYLCASSLVQGNGYTFGSGTRLTVV.